These 4 T cell receptor beta chains were all obtained from the same sample, sequenced in a study of identical twins (TCRdb year 2016). Libraries were built with 5' RACE. The sequencing machine was an Illumina HiSeq 2000. Clones were called with MiXCR by TCRdb after fastp trimmed the public reads at Q25, and only in-frame beta chains were retained. Duplicate CDR3 protein sequences are folded into a single record with the most common DNA and genes. The sample contains about 890,000 distinct CDR3 sequences, around 12% of them found a single time. The top ten hold about 1.5% of the sample. The sample was also reused in another study, on yellow fever vaccine responses in identical twins.

Sequences were obtained from PBMCs. The receptor source for this set is a woman aged 18-35 years in good health.

At least ten counts were recorded for this clonotype. The chain couples TRBV6-1 to TRBJ1-3, with a weak D call TRBD1 (5 bases). The length of the CDR3 is 16 residues. V was clipped by 6 bases and J by 0 bases, with 15 bases between them. From germline, CDR1 is MNHNS and CDR2 SASEGT. In nucleotides, the CDR3 is TGTGCCAGCAGATTGGGCGGGGGAAGCTCTGGAAACACCATATATTTT. Its protein is CASRLGGGSSGNTIYF.

There are a few counts of this clonotype. The V call is TRBV20-1, the J call TRBJ2-3; 9 positions match TRBD2. The V and J ends lost 0 bases and 2 bases, in that order; junction bases with no gene match: 6. In germline, CDR1 is DFQATT, CDR2 SNEGSKA (reference sequence). The length of the CDR3 is 16 residues. CDR3 residues: CSARDRRGGITDTQYF. Written as DNA, the CDR3 is TGCAGTGCTAGAGATAGGCGGGGGGGGATCACAGATACGCAGTATTTT.

The rearrangement uses TRBV15 and TRBJ2-7; 9 nucleotides line up with TRBD1. V was pared by 5 bases and J by 5 bases, with 10 bases of the junction left unmatched. Germline V CDR1 and CDR2: LNHNV, YYDKDF (reference sequence). This CDR3 is built from 15 residues. CDR3 nucleotide sequence: TGTGCCACCAGCGCTACCCGGGACAGGGAAAACGAGCAGTACTTC. It translates to CATSATRDRENEQYF.

This sequence joins TRBV19 and TRBJ2-1; weak D call: TRBD2 (6 bases). CDR3 length: 12 residues. V was cut by 10 bases and J by 3 bases, with 10 bases left in between. Germline loops: CDR1 LNHDA, CDR2 SQIVND (reference sequence). Here the CDR3 reads CATQGLYNEQFF. In DNA form, the CDR3 reads TGTGCCACCCAGGGACTCTACAATGAGCAGTTCTTC.